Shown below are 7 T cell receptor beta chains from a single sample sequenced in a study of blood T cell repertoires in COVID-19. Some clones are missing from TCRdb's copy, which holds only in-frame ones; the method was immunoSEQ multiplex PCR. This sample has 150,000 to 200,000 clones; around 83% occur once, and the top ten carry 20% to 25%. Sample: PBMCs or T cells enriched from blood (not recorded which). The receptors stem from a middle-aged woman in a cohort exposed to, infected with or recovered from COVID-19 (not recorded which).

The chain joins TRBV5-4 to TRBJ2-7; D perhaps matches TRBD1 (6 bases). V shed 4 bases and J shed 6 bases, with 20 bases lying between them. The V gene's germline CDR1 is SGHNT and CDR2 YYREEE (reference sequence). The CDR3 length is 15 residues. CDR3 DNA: TGTGCCAGCAGCCCCTGGGACACCGGAGAGGTCGAGCAGTACTTC. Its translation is CASSPWDTGEVEQYF.

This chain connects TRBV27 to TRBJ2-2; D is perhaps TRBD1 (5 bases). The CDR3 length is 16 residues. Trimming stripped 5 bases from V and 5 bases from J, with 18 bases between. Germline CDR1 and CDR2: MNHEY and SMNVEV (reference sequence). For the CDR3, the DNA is TGTGCCAGCAGTCCGGTGACAGCCCTGGGGACCGGGGAGCTGTTTTTT. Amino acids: CASSPVTALGTGELFF.

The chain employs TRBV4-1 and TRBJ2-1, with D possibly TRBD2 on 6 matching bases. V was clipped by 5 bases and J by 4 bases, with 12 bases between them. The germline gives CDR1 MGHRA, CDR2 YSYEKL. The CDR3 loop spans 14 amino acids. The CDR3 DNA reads TGCGCCAGCAGCGCCGGGGGTCAGTACAATGAGCAGTTCTTC. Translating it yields CASSAGGQYNEQFF.

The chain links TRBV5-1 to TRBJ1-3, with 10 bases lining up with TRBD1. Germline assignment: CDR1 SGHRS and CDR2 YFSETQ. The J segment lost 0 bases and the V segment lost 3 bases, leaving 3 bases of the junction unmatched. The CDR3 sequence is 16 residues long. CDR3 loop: CASSWDRGRSGNTIYF. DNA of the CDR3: TGCGCCAGCAGCTGGGACAGGGGTCGCTCTGGAAACACCATATATTTT.

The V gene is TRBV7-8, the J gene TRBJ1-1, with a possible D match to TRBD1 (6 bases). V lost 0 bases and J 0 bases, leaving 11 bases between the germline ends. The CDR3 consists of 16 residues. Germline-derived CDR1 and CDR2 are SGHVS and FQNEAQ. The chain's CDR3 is CASSLAAGEMNTEAFF. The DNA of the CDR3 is TGTGCCAGCAGCTTAGCGGCAGGGGAAATGAACACTGAAGCTTTCTTT. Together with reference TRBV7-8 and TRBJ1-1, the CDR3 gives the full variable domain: GAGVSQSPRYKVAKRGQDVALRCDPISGHVSLFWYQQALGQGPEFLTYFQNEAQLDKSGLPSDRFFAERPEGSVSTLKIQRTQQEDSAVYLCASSLAAGEMNTEAFFGQGTRLTVV.

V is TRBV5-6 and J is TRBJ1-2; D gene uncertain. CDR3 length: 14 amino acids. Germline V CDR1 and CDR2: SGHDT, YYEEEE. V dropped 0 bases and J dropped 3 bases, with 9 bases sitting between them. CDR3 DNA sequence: TGTGCCAGCAGCTTGGCGGCGAGCGACTATGGCTACACCTTC. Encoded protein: CASSLAASDYGYTF.

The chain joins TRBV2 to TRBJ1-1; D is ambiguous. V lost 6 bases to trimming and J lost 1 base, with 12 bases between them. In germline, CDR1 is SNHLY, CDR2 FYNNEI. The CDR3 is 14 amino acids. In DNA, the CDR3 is TGTGCCAGCAGGTTACGAGGATGGAACACTGAAGCTTTCTTT. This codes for CASRLRGWNTEAFF.